This is a list of T cell receptor beta chains from one sample in a study of shared T cell receptors in the human thymus. Assay used: immunoSEQ multiplex PCR; TCRdb lists only in-frame clones, some missing. The top ten clones hold roughly 0.03% of a sample with roughly 68,000 clones, about 95% of them seen once. Specimen: thymocytes. The receptors shown here come from a human donor. Both conserved end residues are part of each CDR3. A D gene is named only where the DNA matches it firmly. Size tells how often a clone was seen (once, few, many) or the class of an expanded clone, and some rows leave it out.

j_call v_call clone_size d_call cdr3_nt cdr3_aa
TRBJ1-2 TRBV28 . . TGTGCCAGCAGTTTGGTTTTCGGACTCTCCTATGGCTACACCTTC CASSLVFGLSYGYTF
TRBJ2-3 TRBV15 once TRBD1 TGTGCCACCAGCAGAGATAGGGGACAGGCCGCTAGCACAGATACGCAGTATTTT CATSRDRGQAASTDTQYF
TRBJ1-1 TRBV29-1 . . TGCAGCGTCGTCCGAGGACAGTTGAACACTGAAGCTTTCTTT CSVVRGQLNTEAFF
TRBJ1-2 TRBV12-5 . TRBD1 TGTGCTAGTGGTCGGGACAGTGACTATGGCTACACCTTC CASGRDSDYGYTF
TRBJ1-3 TRBV29-1 . . TGCGCCTCCCGGGGGTCGTATGGAAACACCATATATTTT CASRGSYGNTIYF
TRBJ2-1 TRBV6-5 . . TGTGCCAGCAGTTACTCCAGGGTACATGAGCAGTTCTTC CASSYSRVHEQFF
TRBJ1-1 TRBV4-1 . TRBD1 TGCGCCAGCAGCCCGGGACAGGGACCGAACACTGAAGCTTTCTTT CASSPGQGPNTEAFF
TRBJ2-1 TRBV25-1 . . TGTGCCAGCAGTGAGAGGGGGGTTGGGAATGAGCAGTTCTTC CASSERGVGNEQFF
TRBJ2-1 TRBV7-7 . TRBD2 TGTGCCAGCAGCTTAGGAGCGGGGGGAGCGTACAATGAGCAGTTCTTC CASSLGAGGAYNEQFF
TRBJ1-3 TRBV9 . TRBD1 TGTGCCAGCAGCCCATGCTCTGAGACAGGGTTTTCTGGAAACACCATATATTTT CASSPCSETGFSGNTIYF
TRBJ2-7 TRBV6-5 . TRBD2 TGTGCCAGCAGCAATAGCGGGACCCGCTGGGAGCAGTACTTC CASSNSGTRWEQYF
TRBJ2-3 TRBV7-9 once . TGTGCCAGCAGCTTAGTCCGTCAGCGGTTGTGCACAGATACGCAGTATTTT CASSLVRQRLCTDTQYF
TRBJ1-4 TRBV30 once . TGTGCCTGGAGTTGGGCTTCGGGGGAGGCTAATGAAAAACTGTTTTTT CAWSWASGEANEKLFF
TRBJ1-4 TRBV27 . TRBD1 TGTGCCAGCAGTCCGACAGACAGGGCGCAGCTCGCAACTAATGAAAAACTGTTTTTT CASSPTDRAQLATNEKLFF
TRBJ2-1 TRBV7-9 . . TGTGCCAGCAGTCAACGGGGACAACTAGAGCAGTTCTTC CASSQRGQLEQFF
TRBJ1-2 TRBV29-1 . . TGCAGCGTTGACGGGGGGGGCTATGGCTACACCTTC CSVDGGGYGYTF
TRBJ1-1 TRBV9 . TRBD1 TGTGCCAGCAGCCGACGGACAGGGAGGGGGACTGAAGCTTTCTTT CASSRRTGRGTEAFF
TRBJ2-6 TRBV6-9 . . TGTGCCAGCAGTCGCGGTGGCTTACGACAAAGTCGGGCCAACGTCCTGACTTTC CASSRGGLRQSRANVLTF
TRBJ2-1 TRBV5-6 . . TGTGCCAGCAGCTCGGGCCGTACAGGAGTTAGCTACAATGAGCAGTTCTTC CASSSGRTGVSYNEQFF
TRBJ1-3 TRBV4-3 . . TGCGCCAGCAGCCAAGATCGACGAAAGGGTGGAAACACCATATATTTT CASSQDRRKGGNTIYF